This T cell receptor beta chain was identified during a study of response to subunit inactivated influenza vaccine. The study, taken as a whole, reports: New T cells are recruited in small numbers by each seasonal influenza vaccination, according to the authors' suggestion.

This clonotype was observed a handful of times. What it binds is unknown. This CDR3 region has 13 residues. The germline V and J ends were trimmed by 3 bases and 1 base, with 6 bases remaining between them. Germline assignment: CDR1 MDHEN and CDR2 SYDVKM. TCRdb analysed the RT-PCR reads with MiXCR anew, one entry per CDR3 protein. Among roughly 790,000 distinct CDR3 sequences listed, about 20% were seen once. The sequencing here drew on PBMCs from blood, taken 5 days after vaccination. The chain recombines TRBV28 with TRBJ2-5; the D is unclear. This receptor was obtained from a man in his forties or fifties who received an inactivated influenza vaccine. CDR3 in amino acids: CASSFEPQETQYF. The DNA for the CDR3 is TGTGCCAGCAGTTTCGAACCCCAAGAGACCCAGTACTTC.